This T cell receptor (beta chain) was identified in a study of blood T cell repertoires in COVID-19 (dated by TCRdb to the early 2020s). As for the study more broadly: Samples covering the acute and convalescent phases of COVID-19 were provided by collaborators in the United States, Italy and Spain. The material from the prospective study consisted of cDNA or gDNA derived from T cells, B-cell-depleted T cells, or PBMCs. Nearly every sample came with metadata listing a de-identified subject ID, COVID-19 status, age in years and sex. A freely available public database, intended as a resource for researchers studying the immune response to SARS-CoV-2, is where the repertoires were released. The samples were drawn from two sources: the first 160 participants of the ongoing ImmuneRACE study, and 1,000 to 1,500 subjects contributed by 6 global collaborators. The dataset comprised deeply sampled blood TCRbeta repertoires from subjects exposed to, actively infected with, or recovered from COVID-19. Where available, HLA class I and class II types were taken from metadata supplied by the sample provider and were not determined by assay-based typing. Results the study describes overall, beyond this receptor: Clinical and demographic metadata were provided uncurated, with the amount varying by source and participant.

This clone is a singleton in its sample. The specificity of this receptor is unknown. No quality values exist for individual bases; no much larger clone is one base distant. Each collaborating institution followed its own protocols to collect whole blood in K2EDTA tubes. For TCRbeta analysis, collaborators shipped samples in one of three forms: frozen whole blood, isolated PBMCs, or DNA extracted from either of those sample types. The CDR3 runs 17 residues from the cysteine to the phenylalanine. The read is trimmed to its CDR3 DNA, 51 bases read in frame from base 1. Sequences SEHNR (CDR1) and FQNEAQ (CDR2) are obtained from the germline V gene (reference sequence). Deletion took 0 bases off V and 4 bases off J, with a span of 15 bases between the germline ends. The immunoSEQ Assay, a bias-controlled multiplex PCR, was used to amplify TCRbeta CDR3 regions from genomic DNA. In the original analysis: The number of nucleated cells in each sample was estimated from the amplification of reference gene primers within the assay. Sequence reads were collapsed and filtered to measure the absolute abundance of every unique TCRbeta CDR3 rearrangement. For each sample, productive Simpson clonality was calculated by taking the square root of Simpson's diversity index across productive rearrangements. TCRdb re-hosts the immuneACCESS table, in-frame sequences only. Its copies lack some clones; in the studies checked, an unresolved V gene accounts for under half of them, and the cause for the rest is not known. V, J and clone size reflect that table, while D and trimming were determined from the DNA. Across this sample there are 220,000 or so clones, with approximately 84% seen only once. The ten largest clones add up to under 2% of the sample.

The TCR was taken from a woman aged 80 or older with acute or convalescent COVID-19. Sequencing used peripheral blood. The chain is encoded by TRBV7-9 joined to TRBJ1-4; the D segment could be TRBD1, given 5 matching bases. CDR3 sequence: CASSLARTGGFNEKLFF. The DNA sequence follows: TGTGCCAGCAGCTTAGCCAGGACTGGGGGGTTTAATGAAAAACTGTTTTTT.